This TCR beta chain was sequenced during a study of CD4+ T cells in melanoma. Overall study results and limits: CD8+ T cell, macrophage and B cell function reportedly correlated with neoantigen-specific CD4+ T cells. In melanoma, neoantigen-specific CD4+ T cells reportedly differed in differentiation state.

The assay was immunoSEQ multiplex PCR, and TCRdb's table has in-frame clones only and misses some. The data show around 7,000 clones, roughly 51% seen once. Comment on this clone: Its matching antigen is unknown.

The sequence was obtained from a human donor with melanoma. The material sequenced was cells from a culture (not recorded whether cultured in vitro).

The CDR3 reads CASSRTDGGSYGYTF. CDR3 in DNA: TGTGCCAGCAGCCGAACCGACGGGGGCTCCTATGGCTACACCTTC. V is TRBV5-5 and J is TRBJ1-2; D may be TRBD1 (6 bases). Germline V CDR1 and CDR2: SGHKS, YYEKEE (reference sequence). The CDR3 runs to 15 residues. V gave up 4 bases and J gave up 4 bases, with 17 bases separating them.